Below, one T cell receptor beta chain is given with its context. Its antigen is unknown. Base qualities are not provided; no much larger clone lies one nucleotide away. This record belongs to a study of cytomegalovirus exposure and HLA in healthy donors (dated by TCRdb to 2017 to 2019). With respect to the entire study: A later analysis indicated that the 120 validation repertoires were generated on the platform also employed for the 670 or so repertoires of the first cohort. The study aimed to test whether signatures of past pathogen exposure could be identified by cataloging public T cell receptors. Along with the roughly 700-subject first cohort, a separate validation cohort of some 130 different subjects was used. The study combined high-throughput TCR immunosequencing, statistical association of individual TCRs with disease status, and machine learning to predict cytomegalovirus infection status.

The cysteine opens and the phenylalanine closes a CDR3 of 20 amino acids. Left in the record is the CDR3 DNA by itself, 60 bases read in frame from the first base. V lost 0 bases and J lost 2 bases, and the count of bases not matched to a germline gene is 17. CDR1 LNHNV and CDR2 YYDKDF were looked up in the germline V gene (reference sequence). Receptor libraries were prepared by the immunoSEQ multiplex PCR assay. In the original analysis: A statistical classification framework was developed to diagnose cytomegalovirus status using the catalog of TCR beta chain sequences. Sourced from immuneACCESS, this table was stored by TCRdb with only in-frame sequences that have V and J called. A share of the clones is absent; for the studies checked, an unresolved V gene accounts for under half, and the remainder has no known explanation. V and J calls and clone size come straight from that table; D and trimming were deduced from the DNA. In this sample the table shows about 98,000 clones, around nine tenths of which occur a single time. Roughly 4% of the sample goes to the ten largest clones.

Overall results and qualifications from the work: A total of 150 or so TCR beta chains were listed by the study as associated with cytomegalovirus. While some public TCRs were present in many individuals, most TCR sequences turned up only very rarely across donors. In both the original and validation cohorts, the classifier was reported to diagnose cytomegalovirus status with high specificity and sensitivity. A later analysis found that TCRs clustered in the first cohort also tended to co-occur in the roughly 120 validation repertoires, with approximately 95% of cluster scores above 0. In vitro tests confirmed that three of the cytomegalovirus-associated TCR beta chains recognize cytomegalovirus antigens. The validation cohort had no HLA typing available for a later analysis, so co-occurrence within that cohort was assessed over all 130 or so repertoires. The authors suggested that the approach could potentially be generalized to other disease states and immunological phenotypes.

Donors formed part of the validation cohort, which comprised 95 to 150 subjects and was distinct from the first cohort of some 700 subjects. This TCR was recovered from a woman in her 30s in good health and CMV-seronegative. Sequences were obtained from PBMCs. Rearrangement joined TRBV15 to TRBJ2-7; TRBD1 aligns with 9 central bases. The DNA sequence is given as TGTGCCACCAGCAGAGATCGAGGAGTACCCTCCGGGACAGGGACCTACGAGCAGTACTTC. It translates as CATSRDRGVPSGTGTYEQYF. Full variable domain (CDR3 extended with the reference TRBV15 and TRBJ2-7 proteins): DAMVIQNPRYQVTQFGKPVTLSCSQTLNHNVMYWYQQKSSQAPKLLFHYYDKDFNNEADTPDNFQSRRPNTSFCFLDIRSPGLGDTAMYLCATSRDRGVPSGTGTYEQYFGPGTRLTVT.